The rows below give T cell receptor beta chains drawn from one sample of a study of shared clonotypes between healthy human individuals. Profiled with immunoSEQ multiplex PCR; TCRdb holds only in-frame clones, not every one. The top ten clones hold 0.1% to 0.15% of a sample with around 2,000,000 clones, over 85% of them seen once. Specimen: naive CD4+ T cells sorted from blood. These TCRs come from a man aged 18-30 years in good health. The CDR3 runs from the conserved cysteine through the conserved F or W. Fields, in order: clone size, D gene, V gene, CDR3 length, J gene, CDR3 DNA, CDR3 protein. D genes are given only for firm matches. Clone size is shown for a subset of rows, as once, few, many or a class of expanded clone.

abundance: NA; d_gene: NA; v_gene: TRBV9; len: 14; j_gene: TRBJ1-1; CDR3nt: TGTGCCAGCAACTCGGGGGGGTTGAACACTGAAGCTTTCTTT; CDR3aa: CASNSGGLNTEAFF
abundance: NA; d_gene: NA; v_gene: TRBV28; len: 14; j_gene: TRBJ2-7; CDR3nt: TGTGCCAGCAGTTTACGGGACACATTCTACGAGCAGTACTTC; CDR3aa: CASSLRDTFYEQYF
abundance: NA; d_gene: NA; v_gene: TRBV20-1; len: 11; j_gene: TRBJ1-4; CDR3nt: TGCAGTGGGGGCCAGGGAGGAAAACTGTTTTTT; CDR3aa: CSGGQGGKLFF
abundance: once; d_gene: NA; v_gene: TRBV29-1; len: 13; j_gene: TRBJ1-5; CDR3nt: TGCAGCGTTGAAGATTCCAGGGGACAGCCCCAGCATTTT; CDR3aa: CSVEDSRGQPQHF
abundance: NA; d_gene: TRBD2; v_gene: TRBV5-1; len: 19; j_gene: TRBJ2-5; CDR3nt: TGCGCCAGCAGCTTGAGCAGGGGACTAGCGGGGGGACTCCAAGAGACCCAGTACTTC; CDR3aa: CASSLSRGLAGGLQETQYF
abundance: NA; d_gene: TRBD1; v_gene: TRBV6-1; len: 13; j_gene: TRBJ2-7; CDR3nt: TGTGCCAGCGCCTGGGACAGGATTTACGAGCAGTACTTC; CDR3aa: CASAWDRIYEQYF
abundance: NA; d_gene: TRBD2; v_gene: TRBV9; len: 16; j_gene: TRBJ2-1; CDR3nt: TGTGCCAGCAGCGTGCATGGCCTAGCGGGGGGTAATGAGCAGTTCTTC; CDR3aa: CASSVHGLAGGNEQFF
abundance: NA; d_gene: TRBD2; v_gene: TRBV19; len: 20; j_gene: TRBJ2-7; CDR3nt: TGTGCCAGTAGTATCTTTTTTCGGACTAGCGGGAGGGCAGGAACCTACGAGCAGTACTTC; CDR3aa: CASSIFFRTSGRAGTYEQYF
abundance: NA; d_gene: NA; v_gene: TRBV11-3; len: 18; j_gene: TRBJ1-1; CDR3nt: TGTGCCAGCAGCTTAGTATCCCCCCTGGGGTGGAGGTATGGGGCAGCTTTCTTT; CDR3aa: CASSLVSPLGWRYGAAFF
abundance: NA; d_gene: NA; v_gene: TRBV6-4; len: 16; j_gene: TRBJ2-7; CDR3nt: TGTGCCAGCAGTGACTCGGTCTGTCGTCCCGAATACGAGCAGTACTTC; CDR3aa: CASSDSVCRPEYEQYF
abundance: NA; d_gene: TRBD1; v_gene: TRBV6-6; len: 13; j_gene: TRBJ2-3; CDR3nt: TGTGCCAGCAGGGACAGGGGCCCAGATACGCAGTATTTT; CDR3aa: CASRDRGPDTQYF
abundance: once; d_gene: NA; v_gene: TRBV2; len: 15; j_gene: TRBJ1-5; CDR3nt: TGTGCCAGCAGTGAATTTGCCCGGGGAGTTCAGCCCCAGCATTTT; CDR3aa: CASSEFARGVQPQHF
abundance: once; d_gene: TRBD1; v_gene: TRBV28; len: 18; j_gene: TRBJ1-2; CDR3nt: TGTGCCAGCATCAGAGGGGGGTCAGGGGGAATAGTAGACTATGGCTACACCTTC; CDR3aa: CASIRGGSGGIVDYGYTF
abundance: NA; d_gene: NA; v_gene: TRBV6-1; len: 14; j_gene: TRBJ1-5; CDR3nt: TGTGCCAGCAGTGGACAGATAAGCAATCAGCCCCAGCATTTT; CDR3aa: CASSGQISNQPQHF
abundance: NA; d_gene: NA; v_gene: TRBV6-6; len: 15; j_gene: TRBJ1-2; CDR3nt: TGTGCCAGCAGTTATAGAGTCCAAAATCGAAGCGGCTACACCTTC; CDR3aa: CASSYRVQNRSGYTF
abundance: NA; d_gene: NA; v_gene: TRBV14; len: 15; j_gene: TRBJ2-2; CDR3nt: TGTGCCAGCACTTCGCAACGAGAGAACACCGGGGAGCTGTTTTTT; CDR3aa: CASTSQRENTGELFF
abundance: NA; d_gene: TRBD1; v_gene: TRBV10-2; len: 15; j_gene: TRBJ1-3; CDR3nt: TGCGCCAGCAGTTCGGACAGGGTGTCTGGAAACACCATATATTTT; CDR3aa: CASSSDRVSGNTIYF
abundance: NA; d_gene: TRBD1; v_gene: TRBV28; len: 15; j_gene: TRBJ1-5; CDR3nt: TGTGCCAGCTATGAAAGGACAGGGTCAGGTCAGCCCCAGCATTTT; CDR3aa: CASYERTGSGQPQHF
abundance: NA; d_gene: TRBD2; v_gene: TRBV9; len: 15; j_gene: TRBJ2-3; CDR3nt: TGTGCCAGCAGCGTATCTAGCGGGAGAACAGATACGCAGTATTTT; CDR3aa: CASSVSSGRTDTQYF
abundance: once; d_gene: NA; v_gene: TRBV28; len: 10; j_gene: TRBJ2-7; CDR3nt: TGTGCCAGCAGGGGATACGAGCAGTACTTC; CDR3aa: CASRGYEQYF
abundance: NA; d_gene: NA; v_gene: TRBV10-3; len: 14; j_gene: TRBJ2-3; CDR3nt: TGTGCCATCAGTGAGCGGGGGCCCACAGATACGCAGTATTTT; CDR3aa: CAISERGPTDTQYF
abundance: NA; d_gene: NA; v_gene: TRBV19; len: 13; j_gene: TRBJ2-2; CDR3nt: TGTGCCAGTGGTTTAGGGAACACCGGGGAGCTGTTTTTT; CDR3aa: CASGLGNTGELFF
abundance: NA; d_gene: NA; v_gene: TRBV7-8; len: 13; j_gene: TRBJ1-6; CDR3nt: TGTGCCAGCAACTCAGGGGAGAATTCACCCCTCCACTTT; CDR3aa: CASNSGENSPLHF
abundance: NA; d_gene: TRBD2; v_gene: TRBV5-1; len: 15; j_gene: TRBJ2-5; CDR3nt: TGCGCCAGCAGCCCCGGGGCTAGCGGGACAGAGACCCAGTACTTC; CDR3aa: CASSPGASGTETQYF
abundance: NA; d_gene: TRBD2; v_gene: TRBV10-2; len: 13; j_gene: TRBJ2-1; CDR3nt: TGCGCCAGCCAGCTAGCGGGAGGCAATGAGCAGTTCTTC; CDR3aa: CASQLAGGNEQFF
abundance: NA; d_gene: NA; v_gene: TRBV28; len: 12; j_gene: TRBJ1-2; CDR3nt: TGTGCCAGCTATAAGGGGTTGGGAGGCTACACCTTC; CDR3aa: CASYKGLGGYTF
abundance: NA; d_gene: TRBD1; v_gene: TRBV5-4; len: 13; j_gene: TRBJ2-5; CDR3nt: TGTGCCAGCAGCGGGGGACAGGGAGAGACCCAGTACTTC; CDR3aa: CASSGGQGETQYF
abundance: few; d_gene: NA; v_gene: TRBV28; len: 11; j_gene: TRBJ2-2; CDR3nt: TGTGCCAGCAGTGGTCCCGGGGAGCTGTTTTTT; CDR3aa: CASSGPGELFF
abundance: NA; d_gene: NA; v_gene: TRBV7-3; len: 15; j_gene: TRBJ2-3; CDR3nt: TGTGCCAGCAGCTTCTCGGGGGCCCTCACAGATACGCAGTATTTT; CDR3aa: CASSFSGALTDTQYF
abundance: NA; d_gene: NA; v_gene: TRBV6-1; len: 15; j_gene: TRBJ1-2; CDR3nt: TGTGCCAGCAGTGCTTATTGGGGTTGGGAAAATGGCTACACCTTC; CDR3aa: CASSAYWGWENGYTF
abundance: once; d_gene: NA; v_gene: TRBV7-9; len: 13; j_gene: TRBJ2-3; CDR3nt: TGTGCCAGCAGCCTCCTGGTCACAGATACGCAGTATTTT; CDR3aa: CASSLLVTDTQYF
abundance: NA; d_gene: NA; v_gene: TRBV30; len: 13; j_gene: TRBJ1-5; CDR3nt: TGTGCCTGGGGTAAAGGGAGCAATCAGCCCCAGCATTTT; CDR3aa: CAWGKGSNQPQHF
abundance: NA; d_gene: TRBD1; v_gene: TRBV27; len: 16; j_gene: TRBJ1-6; CDR3nt: TGTGCCAGCAGTTTACCCGGGACAGGGAATAATTCACCCCTCCACTTT; CDR3aa: CASSLPGTGNNSPLHF
abundance: few; d_gene: TRBD1; v_gene: TRBV5-4; len: 15; j_gene: TRBJ2-3; CDR3nt: TGTGCCAGCAGCTTGGGGGGACAGAGCACAGATACGCAGTATTTT; CDR3aa: CASSLGGQSTDTQYF
abundance: NA; d_gene: NA; v_gene: TRBV5-6; len: 15; j_gene: TRBJ2-7; CDR3nt: TGTGCCAGCAGCCGGGGACTTTTAAACCCCTACGAGCAGTACTTC; CDR3aa: CASSRGLLNPYEQYF
abundance: NA; d_gene: TRBD2; v_gene: TRBV6-5; len: 16; j_gene: TRBJ2-5; CDR3nt: TGTGCCAGCAGTTACTCTAGCGGGAGTTATCAAGAGACCCAGTACTTC; CDR3aa: CASSYSSGSYQETQYF
abundance: NA; d_gene: TRBD1; v_gene: TRBV9; len: 15; j_gene: TRBJ2-7; CDR3nt: TGTGCCAGCAGCGTTAACGGACAGGCCTCCTACGAGCAGTACTTC; CDR3aa: CASSVNGQASYEQYF
abundance: once; d_gene: NA; v_gene: TRBV10-3; len: 14; j_gene: TRBJ2-7; CDR3nt: TGTGCCATCAGTGAGTCTAAGAGCTCCTACGAGCAGTACTTC; CDR3aa: CAISESKSSYEQYF
abundance: NA; d_gene: NA; v_gene: TRBV28; len: 16; j_gene: TRBJ2-6; CDR3nt: TGTGCCAGCAGTGAGAGGTGGAGGGTTGGGGCCAACGTCCTGACTTTC; CDR3aa: CASSERWRVGANVLTF
abundance: NA; d_gene: NA; v_gene: TRBV7-9; len: 12; j_gene: TRBJ1-1; CDR3nt: TGTGCCAGCAGCCTGAGCTACACTGAAGCTTTCTTT; CDR3aa: CASSLSYTEAFF
abundance: NA; d_gene: TRBD2; v_gene: TRBV9; len: 19; j_gene: TRBJ2-1; CDR3nt: TGTGCCAGCAGCGTAGACGCTAGCGGGGGACGTCCAAGCTACAATGAGCAGTTCTTC; CDR3aa: CASSVDASGGRPSYNEQFF